A selection of T cell receptor beta chains follows, all from one sample in a study of blood T cell repertoires in COVID-19. Only in-frame clones appear in the TCRdb table, and some are missing; sequencing was by immunoSEQ multiplex PCR. The table includes 120,000 or so clones, around 79% detected once. Sequencing was done on a sample of peripheral blood. The receptors come from a man in his fifties with acute or convalescent COVID-19. The CDR3 runs from the conserved cysteine through the conserved F or W. The D gene is left open where the match is weak. Clone size, where shown, is once, few, many, or a class for clones that have expanded.

clone_size j_call v_call d_call cdr3_nt cdr3_aa
- TRBJ2-3 TRBV19 - TGTGCCAGTAGCCCCCGGACAGATACGCAGTATTTT CASSPRTDTQYF
- TRBJ1-4 TRBV25-1 - TGTGCCAGCAGTGAGGCGGGAGAAGCGACTAATGAAAAACTGTTTTTT CASSEAGEATNEKLFF
- TRBJ1-3 TRBV6-5 - TGTGCCAGCACCTCAGGGGTTTTGAACACCATATATTTT CASTSGVLNTIYF
few TRBJ1-3 TRBV9 TRBD1 TGTGCCAGCAGCGCAACCGGGACAGGGGGCTCTGGAAACACCATATATTTT CASSATGTGGSGNTIYF
- TRBJ2-7 TRBV2 TRBD1 TGTGCCAGCAGCCATCGGACAGGGGGATCCTACGAGCAGTACTTC CASSHRTGGSYEQYF
once TRBJ1-3 TRBV6-5 - TGTGCCAGCAGTTCGAGTTGGGGAAACACCATATATTTT CASSSSWGNTIYF
- TRBJ2-5 TRBV5-1 - TGCGCCAGCAGCCAGTCTGCCGGAGGGCTTGGGGAGACCCAGTACTTC CASSQSAGGLGETQYF
- TRBJ2-7 TRBV28 - TGTGCCAGCAGTGATAACAGGGGTAGGAGGGGCGAGCAGTACTTC CASSDNRGRRGEQYF
- TRBJ2-3 TRBV10-1 TRBD2 TGCGCCAGCAGTGAGTCGCGGGTAGCGGGAGGGGGGCCCGGCACAGATACGCAGTATTTT CASSESRVAGGGPGTDTQYF
- TRBJ1-1 TRBV28 - TGTGCCAGCAGCACACCCGGAAGGGGGAGTCAGCTGAAGGAAGCTTTCTTT CASSTPGRGSQLKEAFF
once TRBJ2-3 TRBV7-9 - TGTGCCAGCAGCTTAGGCACCGGGACATTCTTCACAGATACGCAGTATTTT CASSLGTGTFFTDTQYF
- TRBJ1-4 TRBV14 TRBD1 TGTGCCAGCAGCCAAGCCCAGGGGGCGGGAGAAAAACTGTTTTTT CASSQAQGAGEKLFF
- TRBJ2-3 TRBV4-2 TRBD2 TGTGCCAGCAGCCAAGAACTAGCGGGGGGGAGAGATACGCAGTATTTT CASSQELAGGRDTQYF
- TRBJ2-1 TRBV3-1/TRBV3-2 - TGTGCCAGCAGCCCGACTAGCTACAATGAGCAGTTCTTC CASSPTSYNEQFF
- TRBJ2-1 TRBV5-1 TRBD2 TGCGCCAGCAGCGAGGGACTAGCGGGCAACAATGAGCAGTTCTTC CASSEGLAGNNEQFF
- TRBJ2-4 TRBV5-5 TRBD2 TGTGCCAGCAGCTTGGCCCCAGCGGGGGTTATAGCCAAAAACATTCAGTACTTC CASSLAPAGVIAKNIQYF
- TRBJ2-7 TRBV19 - TGTGCCAGTAGTATAGCTCAGGGCTACGAGCAGTACTTC CASSIAQGYEQYF
- TRBJ2-7 TRBV7-9 TRBD1 TGTGCCAGCAGCCCGACAGGGGCCCACGAGCAGTACTTC CASSPTGAHEQYF
- TRBJ2-7 TRBV28 - TGTGCCAGCAGTTTCATACCCTGGAGCTCCTACGAGCAGTACTTC CASSFIPWSSYEQYF
- TRBJ2-7 TRBV15 TRBD1 TGTGCCACCAGCAGAGGCGGACAGGGGGCCGTAGAGCAGTACTTC CATSRGGQGAVEQYF
- TRBJ2-1 TRBV11-1 TRBD1 TGTGCCAGCAGCCGCACAGGGGTGAATGAGCAGTTCTTC CASSRTGVNEQFF
- TRBJ2-2 TRBV25-1 - TGTGCCAGCAGGAGAGGGTCCACCGGGGAGCTGTTTTTT CASRRGSTGELFF
- TRBJ2-1 TRBV4-1 TRBD2 TGCGCCAGCTGCCCGCCGCTGGGGAGACTAGCGGGGAACAATGAGCAGTTCTTC CASCPPLGRLAGNNEQFF
once TRBJ2-1 TRBV27 - TGTGCCAGCAGTTTCGGCGGCTTCTCCTACAATGAGCAGTTCTTC CASSFGGFSYNEQFF
once TRBJ2-7 TRBV30 - TGTGCCTGGAGTGTAACGACGGGCTACGAGCAGTACTTC CAWSVTTGYEQYF
- TRBJ2-7 TRBV5-6 - TGTGCCAGCAGCTTGGCGCTTAGCTCCTACGAGCAGTACTTC CASSLALSSYEQYF
- TRBJ1-3 TRBV5-1 - TGCGCCAGCAGACCCGGCCAGGATCATGGAAACACCATATATTTT CASRPGQDHGNTIYF
- TRBJ2-1 TRBV19 - TGTGCCAGTAGTATAACCCCTCTCAACTATGAGCAGTTCTTC CASSITPLNYEQFF
- TRBJ2-5 TRBV9 - TGTGCCAGCAGCGTAGGGGGGGTACGGGAGACCCAGTACTTC CASSVGGVRETQYF
- TRBJ2-1 TRBV7-3 TRBD2 TGTGCCAGCTCGGGACTAGCGGGATCTGGGGAGCAGTTCTTC CASSGLAGSGEQFF
- TRBJ2-1 TRBV18 - TGTGCCAGCTCACCCCCGGGGTGGTCCACCGACAATGAGCAGTTCTTC CASSPPGWSTDNEQFF
- TRBJ2-3 TRBV19 - TGTGCCAGTAGTACCACTAGCACCTCACCCACAGATACGCAGTATTTT CASSTTSTSPTDTQYF
- TRBJ2-2 TRBV27 - TGTGCCAGCAGTCTTTTTAGCGGTTCAGACACCGGGGAGCTGTTTTTT CASSLFSGSDTGELFF
- TRBJ1-1 TRBV28 - - CASILGGSRVEAFF
- TRBJ1-4 TRBV19 TRBD1 TGTGCCAGTAGTATTCGCGGACAGGGGGATGAAAAACTGTTTTTT CASSIRGQGDEKLFF
- TRBJ1-2 TRBV18 TRBD1 TGTGCCAGCTCACCCACTCCGGGACAGGAGAACTATGGCTACACCTTC CASSPTPGQENYGYTF
- TRBJ2-3 TRBV3-1/TRBV3-2 TRBD1 TGTGCCAGCAGCCAAGGGACAGGGGGCGGAAATACGCAGTATTTT CASSQGTGGGNTQYF
- TRBJ1-1 TRBV25-1 TRBD1 TGTGCCTCCCGGACAGGGGGCGCAATCACTGAAGCTTTCTTT CASRTGGAITEAFF
- TRBJ2-1 TRBV30 TRBD2 TGTGCCTGGACGAGGGCGGGGGGGAGGCGCGGGAATGAGCAGTTCTTC CAWTRAGGRRGNEQFF
- TRBJ2-6 TRBV6-5 - TGTGCCAGCAGACAGGGCCCCTCTGGGGCCAACGTCCTGACTTTC CASRQGPSGANVLTF
- TRBJ1-2 TRBV11-2 TRBD1 TGTGCCAGCAGCTTACATACAGGGGGCGACGGCTACACCTTC CASSLHTGGDGYTF
- TRBJ1-5 TRBV4-1 TRBD1 TGCGCCAGCAGCCCCGGGACAGGGGGCCAGCCCCAGCATTTT CASSPGTGGQPQHF
- TRBJ2-1 TRBV5-1 - TGCGCCAGCGGCAGGGTAAGCTCCTACAATGAGCAGTTCTTC CASGRVSSYNEQFF
- TRBJ2-7 TRBV10-3 TRBD2 TGTGCCATCAGTGAGTTGACGGGACTACGCCACGAGCAGTACTTC CAISELTGLRHEQYF
- TRBJ1-5 TRBV5-8 TRBD1 TGTGCCAGCAGCTTGGGGGACAGCATTTATCAGCCCCAGCATTTT CASSLGDSIYQPQHF
- TRBJ1-2 TRBV4-1 - TGCGCCAGCAGCCAAGAAGACCTAGTCTATGGCTACACCTTC CASSQEDLVYGYTF
- TRBJ1-1 TRBV11-3 - TGTGCCAGCAGCTTACGTATGAACACTGAAGCTTTCTTT CASSLRMNTEAFF
- TRBJ1-4 TRBV7-9 - TGTGCCAGCAGACACCGGGTCCTAAATGAAAAACTGTTTTTT CASRHRVLNEKLFF
- TRBJ2-3 TRBV28 TRBD2 TGTGCCAGCACCTCGGGGGGGCGCACAGATACGCAGTATTTT CASTSGGRTDTQYF
- TRBJ2-7 TRBV18 TRBD2 TGTGCCAGCTCACCATCCGGGACTAGTTCCTACGAGCAGTACTTC CASSPSGTSSYEQYF
- TRBJ1-6 TRBV27 TRBD1 TGTGCCAGCAGCTTGGGAGTGACAGGGTGGGATTCACCCCTCCACTTT CASSLGVTGWDSPLHF
few TRBJ2-5 TRBV28 - TGTGCCAGCAGTTTTATGGAGACCCAGTACTTC CASSFMETQYF
- TRBJ1-4 TRBV7-2 - TGTGCCAGCAGCCCCATGCGGCGCCGAGGGGAAAAACTGTTTTTT CASSPMRRRGEKLFF